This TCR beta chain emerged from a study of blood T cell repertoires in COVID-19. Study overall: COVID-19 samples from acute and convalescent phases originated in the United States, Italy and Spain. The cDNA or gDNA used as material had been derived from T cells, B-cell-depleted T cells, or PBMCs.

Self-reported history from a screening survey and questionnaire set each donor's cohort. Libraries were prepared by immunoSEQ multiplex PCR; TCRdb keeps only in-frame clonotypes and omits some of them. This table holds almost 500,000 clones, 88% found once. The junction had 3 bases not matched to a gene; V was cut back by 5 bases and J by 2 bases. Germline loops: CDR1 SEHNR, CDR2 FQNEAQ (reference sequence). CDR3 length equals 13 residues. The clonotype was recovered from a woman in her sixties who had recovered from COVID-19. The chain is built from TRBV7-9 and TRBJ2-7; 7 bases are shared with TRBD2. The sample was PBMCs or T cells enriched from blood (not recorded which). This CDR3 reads CASSLTSTYEQYF. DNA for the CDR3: TGTGCCAGCAGCCTGACTAGCACCTACGAGCAGTACTTC.